The 17 T cell receptor beta chains presented below share a single source sample, sequenced in a study of shared clonotypes between healthy human individuals. Sequencing used immunoSEQ multiplex PCR; TCRdb keeps in-frame clones, though not all of them. The sample lists 1.5 million to 1.9 million clones, under 99% occurring once. The sample taken for sequencing was naive CD4+ T cells sorted from blood. Regarding subset: CD45RA+ positively selected. The receptor source for this set is a man aged 25 to 40 in good health.

This clone has only one observation. The genes are TRBV11-2 and TRBJ2-1; 10 positions agree with TRBD2. The V and J ends lost 2 bases and 4 bases, in that order; junction bases with no gene match: 5. Per germline, CDR1 SGHAT and CDR2 FQNNGV. This CDR3 has 16 amino acids. This CDR3 reads CASSLLAGDFYNEQFF. The CDR3 DNA sequence: TGTGCCAGCAGCTTACTAGCGGGGGATTTTTACAATGAGCAGTTCTTC.

About this clone: Distinct nucleotide sequences in the sample also encode this CDR3. The V call is TRBV4-1, the J call TRBJ2-7; TRBD1 might be the D (5 bases). The germline V and J ends were trimmed by 6 bases and 3 bases, with 15 bases remaining between them. The CDR3 runs to 14 residues. Germline-derived CDR1 and CDR2 are MGHRA and YSYEKL. The CDR3 DNA follows: TGCGCCAGCAGGAGATATCTAGGGGACTACGAGCAGTACTTC. Translating gives CASRRYLGDYEQYF.

The rearrangement uses TRBV13 and TRBJ2-1, with 8 bases lining up with TRBD2. Germline-derived CDR1 and CDR2 are PRHDT and FYEKMQ (reference sequence). This CDR3 comprises 17 residues. After removal of 4 bases from V and 5 bases from J, the junction contained 13 bases not matched to a gene. CDR3 coding DNA: TGTGCCAGCAGCTCCCTATTTTTCGGGACTAGTCACAATGAGCAGTTCTTC. It is translated as CASSSLFFGTSHNEQFF.

V gene TRBV4-3 combines with J gene TRBJ2-7; TRBD1 might be the D (6 bases). Germline CDR1 is LGHNA and CDR2 is YSLEER. V was clipped by 3 bases and J by 0 bases, with 18 bases between them. The CDR3 contains 17 residues. CDR3 DNA: TGCGCCAGCAGCCAGGCATTACAGGGCCTATTCTCCTACGAGCAGTACTTC. Translated, it gives CASSQALQGLFSYEQYF.

The chain combines TRBV7-9 with TRBJ2-5, with 10 bases aligning to TRBD2. CDR1 and CDR2 from the germline V gene are SEHNR and FQNEAQ (reference sequence). V lost 6 bases to trimming and J lost 2 bases; unmatched junction nucleotides: 6. The CDR3 loop spans 15 amino acids. CDR3 residues: CASRSLAGVQETQYF. The CDR3 DNA sequence: TGTGCCAGCAGGTCGCTAGCGGGAGTACAAGAGACCCAGTACTTC.

This rearrangement joins TRBV19 to TRBJ2-1; the match to TRBD2 covers 8 bases. V lost 3 bases to trimming and J lost 7 bases; unmatched junction nucleotides: 8. The germline V gene has CDR1 LNHDA and CDR2 SQIVND (reference sequence). The CDR3 covers 15 residues. The CDR3 DNA sequence: TGTGCCAGTAGTATGGGAGCGGGAGTATGGAATGAGCAGTTCTTC. As protein: CASSMGAGVWNEQFF.

This sequence joins TRBV6-5 and TRBJ1-1, with D hard to call. The CDR3 extends over 13 amino acids. Germline lookup yields CDR1 MNHEY and CDR2 SVGAGI. Trimming shortened V by 10 bases and J by 0 bases, and 12 bases separated the two germline ends. The CDR3 DNA reads TGTGCCATATCCAGAACAATGAACACTGAAGCTTTCTTT. Residues: CAISRTMNTEAFF.

The rearrangement links TRBV5-5 to TRBJ2-5; 7 bases fit TRBD2. V lost 3 bases and J lost 3; bases outside the gene matches: 2. Germline V gene data show CDR1 as SGHKS and CDR2 as YYEKEE (reference sequence). The CDR3 runs 13 residues. The DNA of the CDR3 is TGTGCCAGCAGCTGGGGAGGGGAAGAGACCCAGTACTTC. Its translation: CASSWGGEETQYF.

This clone has only one observation. This chain links TRBV28 with TRBJ2-1, with TRBD1 as a possible D gene (5 bases). Per germline, CDR1 MDHEN and CDR2 SYDVKM. The CDR3 is made up of 17 amino acids. The germline V and J ends were trimmed by 11 bases and 3 bases, with 26 bases remaining between them. The CDR3 here is CALSQQGVPSSYNEQFF. For the CDR3, the DNA is TGTGCCCTTTCTCAGCAAGGGGTCCCCTCTAGCTACAATGAGCAGTTCTTC.

This chain connects TRBV5-1 to TRBJ2-3, with no clear D. Trimming cost V 3 bases and J 2 bases, with 7 bases left between them. Looked up from germline, CDR1 is SGHRS and CDR2 is YFSETQ. The CDR3 length is 13 residues. This chain's CDR3 is CASSWDVTDTQYF. The CDR3 DNA is TGCGCCAGCAGCTGGGATGTCACAGATACGCAGTATTTT. The full variable domain, completed using reference TRBV5-1 and TRBJ2-3, is KAGVTQTPRYLIKTRGQQVTLSCSPISGHRSVSWYQQTPGQGLQFLFEYFSETQRNKGNFPGRFSGRQFSNSRSEMNVSTLELGDSALYLCASSWDVTDTQYFGPGTRLTVL.

This clone appeared a single time. J is TRBJ2-2 and V is TRBV11-3, with TRBD1 identical over 8 bases. With V trimmed by 4 bases and J by 5 bases, 0 bases remained unmatched. Germline CDR1 and CDR2: SGHNT and YENEEA. The CDR3 length is 13 residues. The CDR3 here is CASSWTGTGELFF. CDR3 DNA sequence: TGTGCCAGCAGCTGGACAGGGACCGGGGAGCTGTTTTTT.

The CDR3 spells CASSARAGGPTKEQYF. Written as DNA, the CDR3 is TGTGCCAGCAGCGCAAGAGCGGGAGGGCCCACTAAAGAGCAGTACTTC. The rearrangement uses TRBV9 and TRBJ2-7, with 10 bases fitting TRBD2. Unmatched junction bases numbered 13, after V lost 3 bases and J lost 7 bases. The CDR3 is made up of 16 amino acids. CDR1 is SGDLS, CDR2 YYNGEE, per germline.

A note on this clone: Other DNA sequences from this sample encode an identical CDR3 as well. This sequence joins TRBV7-9 and TRBJ2-2; the match to TRBD2 covers 10 bases. V was pared by 0 bases and J by 5 bases, with 3 bases of the junction left unmatched. CDR3 length: 16 residues. CDR1 and CDR2 (germline): SEHNR, FQNEAQ (reference sequence). This CDR3 reads CASSLALAGVTGELFF. CDR3 coding DNA: TGTGCCAGCAGCTTAGCGCTAGCGGGAGTGACCGGGGAGCTGTTTTTT.

V is TRBV19 and J is TRBJ2-7; 9 positions agree with TRBD1. Germline V gene sequence: CDR1 LNHDA, CDR2 SQIVND (reference sequence). J lost 6 bases, V lost 5 bases, and 23 bases had no gene match. This CDR3 is 19 amino acids long. The CDR3 spells CASSFRRPGTGRIYVEQYF. The CDR3 DNA follows: TGTGCCAGTAGTTTCCGCCGCCCGGGGACAGGGAGAATATATGTCGAGCAGTACTTC.

The chain is built from TRBV6-5 and TRBJ2-2; D is unclear. The CDR3 is 14 residues long. Per germline, CDR1 MNHEY and CDR2 SVGAGI. V lost 0 bases and J lost 0, with 2 bases in between. CDR3 bases: TGTGCCAGCAGTTACTCCCCGAACACCGGGGAGCTGTTTTTT. Its protein product is CASSYSPNTGELFF.

The chain uses TRBV4-1 and TRBJ2-2; 9 bases fit TRBD2. The germline V gene has CDR1 MGHRA and CDR2 YSYEKL. J gave up 7 bases and V 5 bases, and 5 bases lay outside the gene matches. The length of the CDR3 is 14 residues. The CDR3 here is CASSGREGGGELFF. CDR3 nucleotide sequence: TGCGCCAGCAGCGGGCGGGAGGGTGGCGGGGAGCTGTTTTTT.

The CDR3 sequence: CASSPRTGNTDTQYF. As DNA, the CDR3 is TGTGCCAGCTCACCCAGGACAGGGAACACAGATACGCAGTATTTT. V usage is TRBV18 and J usage is TRBJ2-3, with TRBD1 matching over 8 bases. The CDR3 runs 15 residues. V was pared by 3 bases and J by 2 bases, with 4 bases of the junction left unmatched. CDR1 is KGHSH, CDR2 LQKENI, per germline.